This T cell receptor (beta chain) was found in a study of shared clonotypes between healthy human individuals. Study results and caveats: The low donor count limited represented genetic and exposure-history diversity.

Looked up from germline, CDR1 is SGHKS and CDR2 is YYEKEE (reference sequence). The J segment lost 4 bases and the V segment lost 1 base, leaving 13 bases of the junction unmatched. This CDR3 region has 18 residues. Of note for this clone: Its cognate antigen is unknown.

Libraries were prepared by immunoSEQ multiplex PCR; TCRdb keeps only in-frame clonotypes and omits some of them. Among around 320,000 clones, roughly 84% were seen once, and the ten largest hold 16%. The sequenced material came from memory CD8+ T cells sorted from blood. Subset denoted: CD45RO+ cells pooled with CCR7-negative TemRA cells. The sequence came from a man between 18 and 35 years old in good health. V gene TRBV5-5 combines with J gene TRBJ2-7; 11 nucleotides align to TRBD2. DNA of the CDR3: TGTGCCAGCAGCTTGTTCTATCAGATTAGCGGGGGGGAGTACGAGCAGTACTTC. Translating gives CASSLFYQISGGEYEQYF. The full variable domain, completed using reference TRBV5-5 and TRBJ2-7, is DAGVTQSPTHLIKTRGQQVTLRCSPISGHKSVSWYQQVLGQGPQFIFQYYEKEERGRGNFPDRFSARQFPNYSSELNVNALLLGDSALYLCASSLFYQISGGEYEQYFGPGTRLTVT.